Described below is a single T cell receptor beta chain sequence and its context. V dropped 0 bases and J dropped 7 bases, with 7 bases sitting between them. CDR1 and CDR2 from the germline V gene are LNHDA and SQIVND (reference sequence). This CDR3 spans 13 amino acids. The sample is drawn from a study of preoperative IRX-2 immunotherapy in early breast cancer. Profiling relied on immunoSEQ multiplex PCR, and the TCRdb table lists in-frame clones only, not all of them. The sample records around 30,000 clones, about four fifths being singletons. The sample's treatment: preoperative locoregional IRX-2 cytokine immunotherapy. Patients received preoperative, locoregional IRX-2 cytokine immunotherapy in a phase Ib study.

The sequencing here drew on lymph node tissue, taken before IRX-2 immunotherapy. The chain joins TRBV19 to TRBJ1-5; unclear D gene. The sequence was collected from a human donor with breast cancer. The CDR3 nucleotides read TGTGCCAGTAGTATAGATGTTTCCCAGCCCCAGCATTTT. It codes for CASSIDVSQPQHF.